These T cell receptor beta chains were read from a single sample in a study of cytomegalovirus exposure and HLA in healthy donors. Measured with immunoSEQ multiplex PCR; TCRdb has only the in-frame clones, and not every one. The data show fewer than 250,000 clones, with 70% to 80% seen just once and around 1.4% held by the top ten. What was sequenced was PBMCs. All receptors derive from a woman aged 50 to 65 in good health and CMV-seronegative. The CDR3 runs from the conserved cysteine through the conserved F or W. Fields, in order: D gene, clone size, V gene, J gene, CDR3 DNA, CDR3 protein. D genes are given only for firm matches. Rows may omit the clone size; those that give it use once, few, many or a size class.

>NA|NA|TRBV28|TRBJ2-1
TGTGCCAGCAACAAAAGAACGTGGAGCTCCTACAATGAGCAGTTCTTC
CASNKRTWSSYNEQFF
>NA|NA|TRBV18|TRBJ2-7
TGTGCCAGCTCACCATCGTCACAGAGATACGAGCAGTACTTC
CASSPSSQRYEQYF
>TRBD1|NA|TRBV5-6|TRBJ1-2
TGTGCCAGCAGCTTGAGCAGGGGGAACTATGGCTACACCTTC
CASSLSRGNYGYTF
>TRBD1|NA|TRBV6-1|TRBJ1-1
TGTGCCAGCACCATGACAGGGACGACTGAAGCTTTCTTT
CASTMTGTTEAFF
>NA|once|TRBV6-5|TRBJ1-2
TGTGCCAGCAGTGAGGGAGGGACTAACTATGGCTACACCTTC
CASSEGGTNYGYTF
>TRBD1|few|TRBV10-2|TRBJ1-5
TGCGCCAGCAGGGGGACAGGGCAAGGACAGCCCCAGCATTTT
CASRGTGQGQPQHF
>NA|once|TRBV7-6|TRBJ1-4
TGTGCCAGCAGCTTAGCGTTCCAGGGGTTCAATGAAAAACTGTTTTTT
CASSLAFQGFNEKLFF
>NA|NA|TRBV2|TRBJ1-2
TGTGCCAGCAGTATTCCAACGCCAATCGGGAGGAATGGCTACACCTTC
CASSIPTPIGRNGYTF
>NA|few|TRBV6-6|TRBJ2-5
TGTGCCAGCAGTTTCCCCAGGGGCCTGGAGGAGACCCAGTACTTC
CASSFPRGLEETQYF
>TRBD1|NA|TRBV5-6|TRBJ1-6
TGTGCCAGCAGCTCCCTGGACAGGGGAAACGGTAATTCACCCCTCCACTTT
CASSSLDRGNGNSPLHF
>TRBD1|NA|TRBV9|TRBJ2-3
TGTGCCAGCAGCGTAGAGAGAGGGGCCCCGACAGGGCGGGTCGCAGATACGCAGTATTTT
CASSVERGAPTGRVADTQYF
>NA|few|TRBV4-3|TRBJ2-1
TGCGCCAGCAGCCAATACTTATACAATGAGCAGTTCTTC
CASSQYLYNEQFF
>TRBD1|NA|TRBV9|TRBJ1-2
TGTGCCAGCAGCGTGGCGGACAGGACAGGCTACACCTTC
CASSVADRTGYTF
>TRBD1|NA|TRBV28|TRBJ2-5
TGTGCCAGCAGGAACAGGGGGGACTTCCAAGAGACCCAGTACTTC
CASRNRGDFQETQYF
>NA|few|TRBV7-9|TRBJ1-5
TGTGCCAGCAGTCAAGGGGAAGGGAATCAGCCCCAGCATTTT
CASSQGEGNQPQHF
>NA|NA|TRBV2|TRBJ2-2
TGTGCCAGCAGTGAAATCGGTAACCCTACCAGACCACAGGGTAACACCGGGGAGCTGTTTTTT
CASSEIGNPTRPQGNTGELFF
>TRBD1|few|TRBV10-3|TRBJ1-2
TGTGCCATACGAGTGGGGACAGGGGATGGCTACACCTTC
CAIRVGTGDGYTF
>NA|NA|TRBV7-9|TRBJ2-5
TGTGCCAGCAGCTTAAGGGAGTACCAAGAGACCCAGTACTTC
CASSLREYQETQYF
>NA|NA|TRBV4-1|TRBJ1-2
TGCGCCAGCAGTCCGGACTTCATGGGGGGCTACACCTTC
CASSPDFMGGYTF
>TRBD1|once|TRBV7-2|TRBJ2-5
TGTGCCAGCAGCTTCAGACAGGGCCAACAAGAGACCCAGTACTTC
CASSFRQGQQETQYF
>NA|NA|TRBV18|TRBJ1-3
TGTGCCAGCTCAGCCACAGGGACCCTATCTGGAAACACCATATATTTT
CASSATGTLSGNTIYF
>TRBD1|NA|TRBV7-2|TRBJ1-2
TGTGCCAGCAGCTTAGTTCGGGGGACAGCTTTCTATGGCTACACCTTC
CASSLVRGTAFYGYTF
>TRBD1|NA|TRBV19|TRBJ1-1
TGTGCCAGTAGTGCCTCACAGGGGTTTGAGGTGAACACTGAAGCTTTCTTT
CASSASQGFEVNTEAFF
>NA|NA|TRBV18|TRBJ1-1
TGTGCCAGCTCACCCGGCAGCGGCGGAAAAATGAACACTGAAGCTTTCTTT
CASSPGSGGKMNTEAFF
>NA|NA|TRBV19|TRBJ1-5
TGTGCCAGTAGTGAGGTGGAGTGGAGCAATCAGCCCCAGCATTTT
CASSEVEWSNQPQHF
>TRBD1|NA|TRBV5-1|TRBJ1-1
TGCGCCAGCGGGGGGACAGGGACCTTGAACACTGAAGCTTTCTTT
CASGGTGTLNTEAFF
>TRBD1|few|TRBV5-1|TRBJ1-1
TGCGCCAGCAGCTCGGGACAGACGAACACTGAAGCTTTCTTT
CASSSGQTNTEAFF
>NA|NA|TRBV21-1|TRBJ1-4
TGTGCCGGCCAGGTTGCAACTAATGAAAAACTGTTTTTT
CAGQVATNEKLFF
>NA|NA|TRBV9|TRBJ1-2
TGTGCCAGCAGCGTAGGAAGCGCGGGGTATGGCTACACCTTC
CASSVGSAGYGYTF
>NA|NA|TRBV27|TRBJ1-3
TGTGCCAGTTGGCCCCAGGGGTTAAACACCATATATTTT
CASWPQGLNTIYF
>NA|few|TRBV6-5|TRBJ2-2
TGTGCCAGCAGCCGGAACACCGGGGAGCTGTTTTTT
CASSRNTGELFF
>NA|NA|TRBV18|TRBJ2-7
TGTGCCAGCTCACCGGGCCACGAGCAGTACTTC
CASSPGHEQYF
>NA|NA|TRBV7-9|TRBJ1-2
TGTGCCAGCAGCTTCACCCGGGATACAGTTTACTATGGCTACACCTTT
CASSFTRDTVYYGYTF
>NA|NA|TRBV7-2|TRBJ2-3
TGTGCCAGCAGCCCCCTGGGGGCAGCCAAGACAGATACGCAGTATTTT
CASSPLGAAKTDTQYF
>TRBD1|NA|TRBV7-2|TRBJ2-7
TGTGCCAGCAGCTTCCCCGGGACAGGGGGCCACGAGCAGTACTTC
CASSFPGTGGHEQYF
>NA|NA|TRBV28|TRBJ1-1
TGTGCCAGCAGTTTGGTCCCGACAGTTTCAAGGCCTGAAGCTTTCTTT
CASSLVPTVSRPEAFF
>NA|NA|TRBV2|TRBJ2-2
TGTGCCAGCAGTTACCTGGCAGGGGAGACCGGGGAGCTGTTTTTT
CASSYLAGETGELFF
>TRBD2|NA|TRBV5-4|TRBJ2-3
TGTGCCAGCAGACCCCCGGGACTAGGCACAGATACGCAGTATTTT
CASRPPGLGTDTQYF
>NA|NA|TRBV6-6|TRBJ2-1
TGTGCCAGCAGTCCCGATGGTCTTAGCTCCTACAATGAGCAGTTCTTC
CASSPDGLSSYNEQFF
>NA|once|TRBV5-4|TRBJ2-2
TGTGCCAGCAGCTTGGTGGGAGGCGCCACCGGGGAGCTGTTTTTT
CASSLVGGATGELFF
>TRBD1|NA|TRBV7-9|TRBJ1-5
TGTGCCAGCAGCTTGGGGACAGGGAGGTCCCACAATCAGCCCCAGCATTTT
CASSLGTGRSHNQPQHF
>TRBD2|NA|TRBV30|TRBJ2-7
TGTGCCTGGAGTACAAGCGGGAGTTACGAGCAGTACTTC
CAWSTSGSYEQYF
>NA|NA|TRBV7-2|TRBJ1-4
TGTGCCAGCAGCTGGGGGGTATTCGAAAAACTGTTTTTT
CASSWGVFEKLFF
>NA|NA|TRBV6-1|TRBJ2-7
TGTGCCAGCAGTGAGGGGCTTCCCTCCTACGAGCAGTACTTC
CASSEGLPSYEQYF
>NA|NA|TRBV29-1|TRBJ2-7
TGCAGCGTTGTTAGGGGATGGGACGAGCAGTACTTC
CSVVRGWDEQYF
>TRBD1|NA|TRBV19|TRBJ2-7
TGTGCCAGTAGTACCCGGGACAGCTCCTACGAGCAGTACTTC
CASSTRDSSYEQYF
>TRBD1|NA|TRBV7-2|TRBJ1-2
TGTGCCAGCAACGGAGGACAGGGGATCTATGGCTACACCTTC
CASNGGQGIYGYTF
>NA|NA|TRBV10-3|TRBJ1-2
TGTGCCATCAGTGAGGCTCCCGCAGGCTATGGCTACACCTTC
CAISEAPAGYGYTF
>NA|NA|TRBV2|TRBJ1-1
TGTGCCAGCAGTGAAGACGGGGGGACTGAAGCTTTCTTT
CASSEDGGTEAFF
>TRBD1|NA|TRBV5-1|TRBJ2-7
TGCGCCAGCAGCTTGGCCTGGGACAGGGTTACCTACGAGCAGTACTTC
CASSLAWDRVTYEQYF
>NA|few|TRBV27|TRBJ1-4
TGTGCCAGCAGTTCGGGGGGGGCCTTTGAAAAACTGTTTTTT
CASSSGGAFEKLFF
>NA|NA|TRBV7-8|TRBJ1-3
TGTGCCAGCAGCTCCACCGGGACACGCTCGTCCACGGTCGGAAACACCATATATTTT
CASSSTGTRSSTVGNTIYF
>NA|NA|TRBV5-1|TRBJ1-2
TGCGCCAGCAGCTTGGCCCGGACAGCTAACTATGGCTACACCTTC
CASSLARTANYGYTF
>NA|NA|TRBV27|TRBJ1-3
TGTGCCAGCAGTTTGGGCCATAGCTCTGGAAACACCATATATTTT
CASSLGHSSGNTIYF
>NA|few|TRBV6-1|TRBJ1-2
TGTGCCAGCAGTGCACAGACCGACAGCCTTGGCTACACCTTC
CASSAQTDSLGYTF
>NA|NA|TRBV11-3|TRBJ1-6
TGTGCCAGCAGCTTAGGTCCCGGGGGGTCACCCCTCCACTTT
CASSLGPGGSPLHF
>NA|NA|TRBV18|TRBJ1-1
TGTGCCAGCTCACCTACGACAGCCCCCGACACTGAAGCTTTCTTT
CASSPTTAPDTEAFF
>NA|NA|TRBV9|TRBJ1-4
TGTGCCAGCAGCGAGGGGGGGGCTGCAACTAATGAAAAACTGTTTTTT
CASSEGGAATNEKLFF
>TRBD1|NA|TRBV19|TRBJ1-2
TGTGCCAGTAGTCAGACAGGGGAGTATGGCTACACCTTC
CASSQTGEYGYTF
>NA|NA|TRBV2|TRBJ1-2
TGTGCCAGCAGCGCGACGGGGGGGACCTATGGCTACACCTTC
CASSATGGTYGYTF